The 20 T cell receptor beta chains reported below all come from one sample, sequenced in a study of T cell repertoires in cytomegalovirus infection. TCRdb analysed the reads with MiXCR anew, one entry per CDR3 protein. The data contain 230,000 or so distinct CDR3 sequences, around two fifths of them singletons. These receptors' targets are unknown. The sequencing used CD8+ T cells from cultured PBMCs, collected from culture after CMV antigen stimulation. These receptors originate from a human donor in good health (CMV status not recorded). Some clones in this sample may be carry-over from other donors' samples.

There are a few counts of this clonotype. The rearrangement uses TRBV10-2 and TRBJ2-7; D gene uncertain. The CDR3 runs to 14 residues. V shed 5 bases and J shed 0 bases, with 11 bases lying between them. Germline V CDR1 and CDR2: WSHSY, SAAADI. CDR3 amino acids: CASSPIKASYEQYF. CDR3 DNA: TGCGCCAGCAGTCCAATAAAGGCCTCCTACGAGCAGTACTTC.

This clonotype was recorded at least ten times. Written as DNA, the CDR3 is TGTGCCAGCATCCTGGGAGCGGGGGGGCAAAATGAGCAGTTCTTC. Translated: CASILGAGGQNEQFF. The V call is TRBV7-8, the J call TRBJ2-1, with 10 bases aligning to TRBD2. In germline, CDR1 is SGHVS, CDR2 FQNEAQ. The CDR3 spans 15 residues. Trimming at V came to 7 bases and at J to 7 bases, leaving 10 bases not matched to a gene.

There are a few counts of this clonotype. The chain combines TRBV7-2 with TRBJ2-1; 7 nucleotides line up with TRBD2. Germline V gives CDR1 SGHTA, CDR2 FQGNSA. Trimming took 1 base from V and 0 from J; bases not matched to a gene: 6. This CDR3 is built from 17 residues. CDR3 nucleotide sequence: TGTGCCAGCAGCTTAGAGTCGCGGGAGAGCTCCTACAATGAGCAGTTCTTC. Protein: CASSLESRESSYNEQFF.

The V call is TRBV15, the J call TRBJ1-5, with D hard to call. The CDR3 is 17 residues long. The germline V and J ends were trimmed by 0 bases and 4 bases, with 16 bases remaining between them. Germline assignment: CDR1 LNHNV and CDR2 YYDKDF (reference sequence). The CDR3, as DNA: TGTGCCACCAGCAGAGATAGAGGGTCAGCTCATAATCAGCCCCAGCATTTT. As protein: CATSRDRGSAHNQPQHF.

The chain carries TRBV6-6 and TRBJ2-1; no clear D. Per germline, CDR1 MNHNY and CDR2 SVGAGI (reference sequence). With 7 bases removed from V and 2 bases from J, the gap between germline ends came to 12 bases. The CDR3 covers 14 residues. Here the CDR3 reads CASTHELAYNEQFF. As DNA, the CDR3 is TGTGCCAGCACCCATGAGCTGGCCTACAATGAGCAGTTCTTC.

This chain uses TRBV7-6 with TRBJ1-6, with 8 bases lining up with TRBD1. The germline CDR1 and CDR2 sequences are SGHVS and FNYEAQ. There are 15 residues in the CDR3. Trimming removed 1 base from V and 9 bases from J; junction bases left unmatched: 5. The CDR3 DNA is TGTGCCAGCAGCTTAGACGGACAGGGCGGTTCACCCCTCCACTTT. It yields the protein CASSLDGQGGSPLHF.

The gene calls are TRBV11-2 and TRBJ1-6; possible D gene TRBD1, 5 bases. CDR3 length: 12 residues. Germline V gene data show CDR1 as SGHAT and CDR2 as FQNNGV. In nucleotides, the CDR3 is TGTGCTGTCAGGAGGGGTTCATCACCCCTCCACTTT. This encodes CAVRRGSSPLHF.

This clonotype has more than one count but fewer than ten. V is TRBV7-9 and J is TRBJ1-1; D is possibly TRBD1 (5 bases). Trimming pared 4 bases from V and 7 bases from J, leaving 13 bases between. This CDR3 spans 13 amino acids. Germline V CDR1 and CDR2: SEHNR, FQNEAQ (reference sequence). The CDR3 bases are TGTGCCAGCAGCTCTAGGGACTTTAATGAAGCTTTCTTT. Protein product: CASSSRDFNEAFF.

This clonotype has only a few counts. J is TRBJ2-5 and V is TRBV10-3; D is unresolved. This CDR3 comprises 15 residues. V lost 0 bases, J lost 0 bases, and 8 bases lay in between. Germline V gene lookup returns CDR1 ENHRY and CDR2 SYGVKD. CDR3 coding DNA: TGTGCCATCAGTGAGTCGGTGACAAACCAAGAGACCCAGTACTTC. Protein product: CAISESVTNQETQYF.

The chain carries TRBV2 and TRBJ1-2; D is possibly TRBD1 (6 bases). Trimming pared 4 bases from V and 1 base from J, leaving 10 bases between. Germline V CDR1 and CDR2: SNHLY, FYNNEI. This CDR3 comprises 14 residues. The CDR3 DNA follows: TGTGCCAGCAGTGGGACAGCGATTAACTATGGCTACACCTTC. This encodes CASSGTAINYGYTF.

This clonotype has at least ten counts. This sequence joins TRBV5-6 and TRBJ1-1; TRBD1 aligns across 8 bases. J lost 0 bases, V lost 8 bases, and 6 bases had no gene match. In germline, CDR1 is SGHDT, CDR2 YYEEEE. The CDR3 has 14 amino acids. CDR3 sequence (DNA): TGTGCCAGTCATGAACAGGGGGTGAACACTGAAGCTTTCTTT. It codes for CASHEQGVNTEAFF.

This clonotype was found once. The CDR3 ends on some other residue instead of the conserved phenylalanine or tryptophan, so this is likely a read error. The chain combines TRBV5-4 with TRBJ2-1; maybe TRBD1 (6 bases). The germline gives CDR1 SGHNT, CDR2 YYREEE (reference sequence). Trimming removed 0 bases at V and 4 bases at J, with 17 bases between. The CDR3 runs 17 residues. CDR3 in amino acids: CASSLAAMTGTYNEQFY. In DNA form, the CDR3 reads TGTGCCAGCAGCTTGGCCGCCATGACAGGAACTTACAATGAGCAGTTCTAC.

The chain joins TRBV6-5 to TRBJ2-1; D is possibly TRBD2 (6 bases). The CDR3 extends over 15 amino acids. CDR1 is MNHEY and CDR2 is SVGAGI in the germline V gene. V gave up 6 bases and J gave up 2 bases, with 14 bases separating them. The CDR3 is CASSSPREAYNEQFF. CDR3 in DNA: TGTGCCAGCAGCTCTCCGAGGGAGGCCTACAATGAGCAGTTCTTC.

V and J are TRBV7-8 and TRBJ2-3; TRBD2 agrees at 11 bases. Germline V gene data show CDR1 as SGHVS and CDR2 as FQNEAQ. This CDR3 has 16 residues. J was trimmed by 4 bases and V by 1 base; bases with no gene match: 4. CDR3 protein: CASSLVAGGPPDTQYF. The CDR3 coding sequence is TGTGCCAGCAGCTTAGTAGCGGGGGGGCCCCCAGATACGCAGTATTTT.

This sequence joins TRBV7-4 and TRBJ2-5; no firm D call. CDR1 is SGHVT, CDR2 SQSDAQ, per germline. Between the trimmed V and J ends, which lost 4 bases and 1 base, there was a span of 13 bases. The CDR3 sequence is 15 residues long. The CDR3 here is CASSSMVPVQETQYF. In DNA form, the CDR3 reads TGTGCCAGCAGCTCGATGGTGCCTGTCCAAGAGACCCAGTACTTC. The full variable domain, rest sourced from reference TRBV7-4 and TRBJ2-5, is GAGVSQSPRYKVAKRGRDVALRCDSISGHVTLYWYRQTLGQGSEVLTYSQSDAQRDKSGRPSGRFSAERPERSVSTLKIQRTEQGDSAVYLCASSSMVPVQETQYFGPGTRLLVL.

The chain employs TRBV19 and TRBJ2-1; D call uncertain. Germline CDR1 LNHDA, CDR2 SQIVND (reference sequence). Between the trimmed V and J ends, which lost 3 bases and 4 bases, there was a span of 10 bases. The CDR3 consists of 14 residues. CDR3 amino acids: CASSITGMYNEQFF. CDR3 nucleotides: TGTGCCAGTAGTATTACTGGGATGTACAATGAGCAGTTCTTC.

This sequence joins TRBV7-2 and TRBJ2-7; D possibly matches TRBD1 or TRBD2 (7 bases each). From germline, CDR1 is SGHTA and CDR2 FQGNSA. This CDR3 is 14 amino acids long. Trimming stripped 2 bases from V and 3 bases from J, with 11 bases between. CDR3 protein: CASSLTGEGYEQYF. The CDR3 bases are TGTGCCAGCAGCTTAACAGGGGAGGGCTACGAGCAGTACTTC.

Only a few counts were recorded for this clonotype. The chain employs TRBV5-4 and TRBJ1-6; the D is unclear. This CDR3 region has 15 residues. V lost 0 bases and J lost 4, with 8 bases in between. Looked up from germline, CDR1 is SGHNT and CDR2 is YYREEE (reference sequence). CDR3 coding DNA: TGTGCCAGCAGCTTGGGGTTCGCGTATAATTCACCCCTCCACTTT. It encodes CASSLGFAYNSPLHF. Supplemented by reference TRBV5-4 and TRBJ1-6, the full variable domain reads ETGVTQSPTHLIKTRGQQVTLRCSSQSGHNTVSWYQQALGQGPQFIFQYYREEENGRGNFPPRFSGLQFPNYSSELNVNALELDDSALYLCASSLGFAYNSPLHFGNGTRLTVT.

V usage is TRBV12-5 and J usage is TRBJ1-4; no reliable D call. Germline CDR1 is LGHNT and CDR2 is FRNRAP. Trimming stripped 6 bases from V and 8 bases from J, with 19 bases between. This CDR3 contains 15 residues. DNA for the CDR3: TGTGCTAGTGGCGAAACAACATTGCCTCGGGAAAAACTGTTTTTT. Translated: CASGETTLPREKLFF. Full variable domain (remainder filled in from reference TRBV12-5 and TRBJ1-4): DARVTQTPRHKVTEMGQEVTMRCQPILGHNTVFWYRQTMMQGLELLAYFRNRAPLDDSGMPKDRFSAEMPDATLATLKIQPSEPRDSAVYFCASGETTLPREKLFFGSGTQLSVL.

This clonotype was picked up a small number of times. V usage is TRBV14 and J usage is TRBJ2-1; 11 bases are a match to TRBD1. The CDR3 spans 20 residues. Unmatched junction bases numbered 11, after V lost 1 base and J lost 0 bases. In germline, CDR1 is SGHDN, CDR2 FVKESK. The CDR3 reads CASSQGAGQGDLSSYNEQFF. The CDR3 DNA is TGTGCCAGCAGCCAAGGGGCGGGACAGGGGGATTTAAGCTCCTACAATGAGCAGTTCTTC.